This T cell receptor beta chain was recorded in a study of post-analysis software for immune sequencing data. The wider study: The cohort encompassed relapsing-remitting, secondary progressive and progressive-relapsing multiple sclerosis disease courses. Study-level findings and limits: Higher frequency in patients than in controls was seen for about five TRBV segments, with TRBV5-6, TRBV5-1 and TRBV20-1 among them. For normalized Chao1 diversity, multiple sclerosis patients scored significantly lower than controls did.

Unique molecular identifiers were carried by the TCR beta cDNA libraries. One entry per CDR3 protein results from TCRdb running MiXCR on the PCR reads. The sample lists 450,000 to 700,000 distinct CDR3 sequences, around 47% occurring once. Germline V gives CDR1 SGDLS, CDR2 YYNGEE. This CDR3 has 16 residues. Trimming cost V 0 bases and J 2 bases; bases outside gene matches: 3. This clonotype appeared a few times. Antigen specificity is unknown. This receptor was obtained from a girl aged 10 to 17 with multiple sclerosis. Sample: blood. The V call is TRBV9, the J call TRBJ2-7, with TRBD2 matching over 12 bases. The CDR3 coding sequence is TGTGCCAGCAGCGTAGGTCCTAGCGGGGGGGCCTACGAGCAGTACTTC. Its translation: CASSVGPSGGAYEQYF. Drawing the rest from reference TRBV9 and TRBJ2-7, the complete variable domain is DSGVTQTPKHLITATGQRVTLRCSPRSGDLSVYWYQQSLDQGLQFLIQYYNGEERAKGNILERFSAQQFPDLHSELNLSSLELGDSALYFCASSVGPSGGAYEQYFGPGTRLTVT.